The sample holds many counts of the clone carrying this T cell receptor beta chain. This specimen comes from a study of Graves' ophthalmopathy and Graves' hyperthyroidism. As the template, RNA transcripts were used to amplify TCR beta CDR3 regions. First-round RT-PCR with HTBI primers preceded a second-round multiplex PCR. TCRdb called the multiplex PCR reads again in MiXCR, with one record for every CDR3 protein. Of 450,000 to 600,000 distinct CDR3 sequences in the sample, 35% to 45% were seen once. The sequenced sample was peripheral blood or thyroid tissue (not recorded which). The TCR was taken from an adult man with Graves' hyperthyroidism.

CDR3 residues: CASSLGGGDTEAFF. The CDR3 nucleotides read TGTGCCAGCAGCTTGGGAGGGGGGGACACTGAAGCTTTCTTT. The chain is built from TRBV7-2 and TRBJ1-1; D is possibly TRBD1 (6 bases). The ends were cut back, 3 bases at V and 3 bases at J, with 11 bases in the middle. The CDR3 consists of 14 residues. Germline lookup yields CDR1 SGHTA and CDR2 FQGNSA.